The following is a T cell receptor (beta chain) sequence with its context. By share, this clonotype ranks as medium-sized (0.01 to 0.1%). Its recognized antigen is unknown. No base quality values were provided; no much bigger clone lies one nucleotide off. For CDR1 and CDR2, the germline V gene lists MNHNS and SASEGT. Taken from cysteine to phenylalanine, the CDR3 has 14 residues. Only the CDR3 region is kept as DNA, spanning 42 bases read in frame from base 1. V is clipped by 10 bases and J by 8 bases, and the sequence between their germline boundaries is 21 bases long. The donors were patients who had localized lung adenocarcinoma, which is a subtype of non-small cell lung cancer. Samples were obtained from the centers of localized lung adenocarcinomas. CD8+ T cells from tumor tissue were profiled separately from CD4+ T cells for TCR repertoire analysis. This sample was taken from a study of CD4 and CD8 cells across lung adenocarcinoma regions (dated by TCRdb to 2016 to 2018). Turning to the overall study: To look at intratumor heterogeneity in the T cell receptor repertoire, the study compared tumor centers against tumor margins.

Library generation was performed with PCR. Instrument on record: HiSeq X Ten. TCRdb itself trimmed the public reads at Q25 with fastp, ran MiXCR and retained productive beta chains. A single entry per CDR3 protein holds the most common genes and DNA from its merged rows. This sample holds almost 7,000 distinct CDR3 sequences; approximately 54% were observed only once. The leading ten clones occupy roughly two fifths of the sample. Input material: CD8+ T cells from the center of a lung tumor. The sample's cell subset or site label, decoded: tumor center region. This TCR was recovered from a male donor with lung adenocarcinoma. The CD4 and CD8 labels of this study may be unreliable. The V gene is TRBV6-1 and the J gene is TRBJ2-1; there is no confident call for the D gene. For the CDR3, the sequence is CATLPKDGLDEQFF. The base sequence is TGTGCCACCCTCCCGAAGGACGGGTTGGATGAGCAGTTCTTC.